These T cell receptor beta chains were read from a single sample in a study of cytomegalovirus exposure and HLA in healthy donors. Profiled with immunoSEQ multiplex PCR; TCRdb holds only in-frame clones, not every one. This table holds over 150,000 clones, roughly 78% found once. The sequencing input was PBMCs. The receptors stem from a woman between 45 and 65 years old in good health and CMV-seropositive. The CDR3 runs from the conserved cysteine through the conserved F or W. D genes are given only for firm matches. Not all rows give a size; the values are once, few, many and, for expanded clones, a class.

d_call	v_call	j_call	clone_size	cdr3_nt	cdr3_aa
NA	TRBV27	TRBJ2-7	NA	TGTGCCAGCAGTTTATCGTTCGGCTACGAGCAGTACTTC	CASSLSFGYEQYF
NA	TRBV29-1	TRBJ2-2	NA	TGCAGCGTCACAGGATTGACCGGGGAGCTGTTTTTT	CSVTGLTGELFF
NA	TRBV6-6	TRBJ2-7	NA	TGTGCCAGCAGTTACTCTTCGGGGTTCGAGCAGTACTTC	CASSYSSGFEQYF
NA	TRBV5-1	TRBJ2-6	NA	TGCGCCAGCAGCTTGGGACAGGGAGGTACATTCGGGGCCAACGTCCTGACTTTC	CASSLGQGGTFGANVLTF
NA	TRBV6-5	TRBJ1-2	few	TGTGCCAGCAGGACCCAGACTCGGGGCTACACCTTC	CASRTQTRGYTF
NA	TRBV29-1	TRBJ2-7	once	TGCAGCGTTGTGATCCCTTCAGGGGACTACGAGCAGTACTTC	CSVVIPSGDYEQYF
TRBD2	TRBV19	TRBJ2-3	NA	TGTGCCAGTACCGGCGGGACTACCAGCACAGATACGCAGTATTTT	CASTGGTTSTDTQYF
TRBD2	TRBV5-1	TRBJ2-7	NA	TGCGCCACCGCCCGGACTAGCGGGGGCTCCTACGAGCAGCACTTC	CATARTSGGSYEQHF
TRBD2	TRBV6-4	TRBJ2-7	NA	TGTGCCAGCAGTGAACGACTAGCGGATAACTTTCCCTACGAGCAGTACTTC	CASSERLADNFPYEQYF
NA	TRBV6-5	TRBJ2-7	NA	TGTGCCAGCAAGTCAGGGGGGAGGGAGCAGTACTTC	CASKSGGREQYF
TRBD1	TRBV7-9	TRBJ1-1	NA	TGTGCCAGCAGCTTAGTCAGTGCAGGGGGGAGTGAAGCTTTCTTT	CASSLVSAGGSEAFF
TRBD1	TRBV19	TRBJ2-7	NA	TGTGCCAGTAGCCCGGACAGGCGAGGCTACGAGCAGTACTTC	CASSPDRRGYEQYF
TRBD1	TRBV5-4	TRBJ2-1	NA	TGTGCCAGCAGCCGAAGACAGGGGAAGTACAATGAGCAGTTCTTC	CASSRRQGKYNEQFF
NA	TRBV19	TRBJ2-2	NA	TGTGCCAGTAGTATTCTCTCCACCGGGGAGCTGTTTTTT	CASSILSTGELFF
TRBD2	TRBV9	TRBJ2-1	NA	TGTGCCAGCAGCGTAGGTTGGCGGGGGGGCCGTGAGCAGTTCTTC	CASSVGWRGGREQFF
TRBD2	TRBV7-9	TRBJ2-5	NA	TGTGCCAGCAGCTGGCCCCGGGGGGCGGGGGGGCAAGAGACCCAGTACTTC	CASSWPRGAGGQETQYF
TRBD1	TRBV5-1	TRBJ1-2	once	TGCGCCAGCAGCTTCAGGGGGACAGGGACTTATGGCTACACCTTC	CASSFRGTGTYGYTF
TRBD1	TRBV6-1	TRBJ1-1	NA	TGTGCCAGCACGGGACAGGGGAGCACTGAAGCTTTCTTT	CASTGQGSTEAFF
NA	TRBV7-9	TRBJ1-4	NA	TGTGCCAGCAGCTTATCGCTGGGGGCGGAACATGAAAAACTGTTTTTT	CASSLSLGAEHEKLFF
TRBD1	TRBV6-6	TRBJ1-2	NA	TGTGCCAGCAGTTACCCGAGGGACAGGGGATCCTATGGCTACACCTTC	CASSYPRDRGSYGYTF
NA	TRBV7-9	TRBJ1-2	few	TGTTCCAGCAGCTTTCGGAGGGACACCTTC	CSSSFRRDTF
NA	TRBV7-3	TRBJ2-3	NA	TGTGCCAGCAGCTCCGGTATTAACGAAGATACGCAGTATTTT	CASSSGINEDTQYF
NA	TRBV5-6	TRBJ1-5	NA	TGTGCCAGCAGCTTGGCCGGGCAGCCCCAGCATTTT	CASSLAGQPQHF
NA	TRBV5-6	TRBJ2-5	NA	TGTGCCAGCAGCTTGGATCAGGCAGTCCAAGAGACCCAGTACTTC	CASSLDQAVQETQYF
TRBD1	TRBV29-1	TRBJ1-1	NA	TGCAGCGTTATCCTCGCGGGGACAGGGTTGAACACTGAAGCTTTCTTT	CSVILAGTGLNTEAFF
TRBD2	TRBV5-1	TRBJ2-7	NA	TGCGCCAGCAGCTCCGGGACTAGCGGGGGAGGGGAGCAGTACTTC	CASSSGTSGGGEQYF
NA	TRBV19	TRBJ1-2	NA	TGTGCCAGTAGTATGGTACCGGTCTATGGCTACACCTTC	CASSMVPVYGYTF
NA	TRBV7-3	TRBJ1-6	NA	TGTGCCAGCAGCTCCGGGACAACGAAAAATTCACCCCTCCACTTT	CASSSGTTKNSPLHF
NA	TRBV5-6	TRBJ2-5	NA	TGTGCCAGCAGCTTGGGGACAGAAGAGACCCAGTACTTC	CASSLGTEETQYF
NA	TRBV5-6	TRBJ2-7	few	TGTGCCAGCAGCTTGGGGTTCAGATACTACGAGCAGTACTTC	CASSLGFRYYEQYF
NA	TRBV14	TRBJ2-7	NA	TGTGCCAGCAGATCGACGTCGACAGACTACGAGCAGTACTTC	CASRSTSTDYEQYF
NA	TRBV9	TRBJ1-1	NA	TGTGCCAGCAGCGACAGTATCACTGAAGCTTTCTTT	CASSDSITEAFF
TRBD2	TRBV19	TRBJ2-1	once	TGTGCCAGTAGTATGTCACCGGGGACTAACTACAATGAGCAGTTCTTC	CASSMSPGTNYNEQFF
TRBD2	TRBV2	TRBJ2-3	NA	TGTGCCAGCAGTGAAGAGCGGGGGGATTTTACAGATACGCAGTATTTT	CASSEERGDFTDTQYF
NA	TRBV5-1	TRBJ1-4	few	TGCGCCAGCAGCTTCGGAGCCCGCTATGAAAAACTGTTTTTT	CASSFGARYEKLFF
NA	TRBV7-9	TRBJ1-1	NA	TGTGCCAGCAGCCCCCCTCTACTGAACACTGAAGCTTTCTTT	CASSPPLLNTEAFF
NA	TRBV5-1	TRBJ2-3	NA	TGCGCCAGCAGCTTGGGCACTCGAGGAGATACGCAGTATTTT	CASSLGTRGDTQYF
NA	TRBV29-1	TRBJ1-2	NA	TGCAGCGTTGAGGGAACAGGGAATGATGGCTACACCTTC	CSVEGTGNDGYTF
TRBD2	TRBV29-1	TRBJ2-1	NA	TGCAGCGTGGACGGGGGGGACAATGAGCAGTTCTTC	CSVDGGDNEQFF
NA	TRBV27	TRBJ1-2	NA	TGTGCCGCAGGGGATGGGCCTCGTTATGGCTACACCTTC	CAAGDGPRYGYTF
TRBD2	TRBV5-8	TRBJ2-3	NA	TGTGCCAGCAGCCGGGGGGGCACAGATACGCAGTATTTT	CASSRGGTDTQYF
TRBD1	TRBV7-9	TRBJ1-6	few	TGTGCCAGCAGCTCGATGACAGGGGGTAATTCACCCCTCCACTTT	CASSSMTGGNSPLHF
TRBD1	TRBV6-1	TRBJ2-5	NA	TGTGCCAGCAGCCGGGACAGGGGCGCCCAAGAGACCCAGTACTTC	CASSRDRGAQETQYF
TRBD1	TRBV5-4	TRBJ2-3	NA	TGTGCCAGCAGCTTTAATCGGGGACAGGGACGTTTT	CASSFNRGQGRF
NA	TRBV7-2	TRBJ2-7	NA	TGTGCCAGCAGCTTAGACGGTAGATTCGCCTACGAGCAGTACTTC	CASSLDGRFAYEQYF
TRBD1	TRBV7-9	TRBJ1-2	NA	TGTTCCAGCAGCTTAGCGGGGACAGAGTATGGCTACACCTTC	CSSSLAGTEYGYTF
NA	TRBV5-1	TRBJ2-1	few	TGCGCCAGCAGCCCAGATTCTCCGTACAATGAGCAGTTCTTC	CASSPDSPYNEQFF
NA	TRBV2	TRBJ2-5	NA	TGTGCCAGCAGGCCCCAGGAGACCCAGTACTTC	CASRPQETQYF
TRBD1	TRBV30	TRBJ2-2	NA	TGTGCCTGGAGTGTAAAGGGGGCCCCCGGGGAGCTGTTTTTT	CAWSVKGAPGELFF
TRBD1	TRBV5-1	TRBJ1-1	once	TGCGCCAGCAGCTTAGGGGACAGGGGGTTCGCTTTCTTT	CASSLGDRGFAFF
TRBD2	TRBV7-6	TRBJ2-5	NA	TGTGCCAGCAGTTTAGCGGGGCCCTTGGAGACCCAGTACTTC	CASSLAGPLETQYF
TRBD2	TRBV6-5	TRBJ2-7	NA	TGTGCCAGCAGAGCGGGGGGAGGGGACGAGCAGTACTTC	CASRAGGGDEQYF
TRBD1	TRBV19	TRBJ1-2	NA	TGTGCCAGTAGTCACACGACAGGGTACTATGGCTACACCTTC	CASSHTTGYYGYTF